The T cell receptor beta chain under discussion was sequenced for a study of low-dose radiotherapy and immunotherapy resistance in tumors. In the study overall: Across 26 weeks, 13 Gy in total went to Cohort 2, delivered as 1 Gy per fraction every two weeks. Patients received 300 mg of oral aspirin each day across four cycles, commencing on cycle 1 day 1.

Many counts were recorded for this clonotype. Time point of the sample: before trial treatment. Qualifying patients carried advanced solid tumors devoid of tumor-infiltrating lymphocytes. The CDR3 length is 15 residues. From germline, CDR1 is SGDLS and CDR2 YYNGEE. Trimming cost V 3 bases and J 4 bases, with 11 bases left between them. Alpha and beta chains were covered, as first-strand cDNA relied on TRAV- and TRBV-specific primers. TCRs underwent 20 PCR cycles of amplification with a constant-region primer and V-primer adapter. The isolated mRNA underwent amplification through in vitro transcription. TCRdb ran MiXCR on the reads and lists one entry per CDR3 protein. The sample has about 39,000 distinct CDR3 sequences, roughly a third seen once.

This sequence was found in a male donor with gallbladder cancer. The chain has TRBV9 and TRBJ2-6, with D perhaps matching TRBD2 (6 bases). Source: PBMCs, taken before treatment. CDR3 DNA sequence: TGTGCCAGCAGCGCCGGAGGGTTGGGGGCCAACGTCCTGACTTTC. As protein: CASSAGGLGANVLTF.